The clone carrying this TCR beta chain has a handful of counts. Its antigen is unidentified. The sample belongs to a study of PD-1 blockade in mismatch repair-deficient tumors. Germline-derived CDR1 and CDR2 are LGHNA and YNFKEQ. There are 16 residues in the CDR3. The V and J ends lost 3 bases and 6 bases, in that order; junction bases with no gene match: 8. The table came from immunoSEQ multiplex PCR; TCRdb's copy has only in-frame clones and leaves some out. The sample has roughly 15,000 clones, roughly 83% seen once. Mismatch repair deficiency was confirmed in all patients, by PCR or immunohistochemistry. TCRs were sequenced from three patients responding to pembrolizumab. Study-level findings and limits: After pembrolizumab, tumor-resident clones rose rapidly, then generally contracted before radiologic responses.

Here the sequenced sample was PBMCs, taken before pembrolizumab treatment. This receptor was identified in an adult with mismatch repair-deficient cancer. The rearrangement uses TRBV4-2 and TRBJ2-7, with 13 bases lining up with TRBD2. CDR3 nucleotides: TGTGCCAGCAGCCAGGGGACTAGCGGGACTCCGAGCGAGCAGTACTTC. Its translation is CASSQGTSGTPSEQYF.